This record concerns one T cell receptor (beta chain) sequence. What this receptor recognizes is not known. No base-level quality is on record; no much larger clone is a single base apart. The record originates from a study of chemoradiotherapy in HPV16-positive cancers (dated 2022 in TCRdb). Study-wide context: Using functional T-cell assays on cells from a couple of HPV16-positive patients, the researchers defined candidate HPV-specific T-cell clones and common TCR motifs. The study set out to ask whether T-cell immunity against the HPV oncoproteins E6 and E7 changes over the course of chemoradiotherapy and whether that immunity affects survival. Next, the candidate HPV-specific TCRs and motifs were followed in TCR repertoires from around 87 patients with HPV-related cancers. The full study reports these points: Among HPV16-positive patients, expansion of HPV-responsive T cells during chemoradiotherapy was associated with better recurrence-free survival. The functional definition of HPV-specific T cells was derived from only a couple of HPV16-positive patients, and the survival association was reported for HPV16-positive patients. Expansion of candidate HPV-specific clones and E7-related TCR motifs was observed in the tumor microenvironment during treatment, whereas no such expansion was observed for non-HPV-specific T cells.

Repertoires were sampled repeatedly over the course of chemoradiotherapy so that clonal expansion in the tumor microenvironment could be followed. Cut back by 1 base and 3 bases, the V and J ends lie 13 bases apart. The CDR3 contains 15 residues, cysteine and phenylalanine counted. Here the CDR3 DNA is all that survives: 45 bases in frame from base 1. The germline V gene (reference sequence) yields SEHNR for CDR1 and FQNEAQ for CDR2. The protocol used for the library was the immunoSEQ multiplex PCR assay. TCRdb stores this immuneACCESS table with in-frame sequences only. Part of the clones is absent; in the studies checked, under half of the shortfall reflects unresolved V genes, and no reason is known for the rest. The sample includes 30,000 to 35,000 clones, with 80% observed a single time. The top ten clonotypes cover 3.5% to 4% of the sample.

This material consisted of blood, taken from a patient who underwent chemoradiotherapy. The chain is encoded by TRBV7-9 joined to TRBJ2-7; the D gene assignment is ambiguous. The TCR was taken from a human donor with HPV-associated anogenital cancer. The DNA sequence follows: TGTGCCAGCAGCTTAGGTCTCGCCTTTCGCTACGAGCAGTACTTC. Its protein reads: CASSLGLAFRYEQYF.